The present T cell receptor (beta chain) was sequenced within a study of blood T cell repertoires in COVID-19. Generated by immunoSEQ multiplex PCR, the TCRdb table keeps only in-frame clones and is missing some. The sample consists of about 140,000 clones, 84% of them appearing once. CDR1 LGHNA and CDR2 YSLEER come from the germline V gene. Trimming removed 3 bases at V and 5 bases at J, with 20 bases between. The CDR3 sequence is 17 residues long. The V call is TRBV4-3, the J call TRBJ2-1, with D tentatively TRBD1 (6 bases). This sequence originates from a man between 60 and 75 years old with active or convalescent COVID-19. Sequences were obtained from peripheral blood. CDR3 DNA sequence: TGCGCCAGCAGCCAGGAGGATACAGGGACCCTTCACAATGAGCAGTTCTTC. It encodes CASSQEDTGTLHNEQFF.